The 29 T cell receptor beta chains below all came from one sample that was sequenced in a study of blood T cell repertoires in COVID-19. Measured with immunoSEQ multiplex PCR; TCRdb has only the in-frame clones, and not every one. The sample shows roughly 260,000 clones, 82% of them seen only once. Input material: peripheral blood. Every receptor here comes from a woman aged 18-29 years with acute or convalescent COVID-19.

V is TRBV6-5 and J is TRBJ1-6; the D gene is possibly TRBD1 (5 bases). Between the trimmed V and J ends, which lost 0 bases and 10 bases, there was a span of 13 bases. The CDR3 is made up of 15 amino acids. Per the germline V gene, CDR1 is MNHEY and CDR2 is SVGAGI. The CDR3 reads CASSYSSQGRSPLHF. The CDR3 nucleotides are TGTGCCAGCAGTTACTCGTCGCAGGGAAGATCACCCCTCCACTTT.

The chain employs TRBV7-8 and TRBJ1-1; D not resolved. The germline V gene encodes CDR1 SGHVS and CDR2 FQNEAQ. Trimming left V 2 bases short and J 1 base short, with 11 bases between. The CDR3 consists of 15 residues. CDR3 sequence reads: CASSLNQVQNTEAFF. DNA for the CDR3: TGTGCCAGCAGCTTAAACCAGGTCCAGAACACTGAAGCTTTCTTT. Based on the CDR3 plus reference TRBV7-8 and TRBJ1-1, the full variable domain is GAGVSQSPRYKVAKRGQDVALRCDPISGHVSLFWYQQALGQGPEFLTYFQNEAQLDKSGLPSDRFFAERPEGSVSTLKIQRTQQEDSAVYLCASSLNQVQNTEAFFGQGTRLTVV.

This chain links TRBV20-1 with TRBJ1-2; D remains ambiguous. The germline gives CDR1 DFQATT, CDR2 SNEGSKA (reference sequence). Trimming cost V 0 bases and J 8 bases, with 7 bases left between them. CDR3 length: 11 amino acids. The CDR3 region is CSARDPLGYTF. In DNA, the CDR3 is TGCAGTGCTAGAGATCCTTTGGGCTACACCTTC.

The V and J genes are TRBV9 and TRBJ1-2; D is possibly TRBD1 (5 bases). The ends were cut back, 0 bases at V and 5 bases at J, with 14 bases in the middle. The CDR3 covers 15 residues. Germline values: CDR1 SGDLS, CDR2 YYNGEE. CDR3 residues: CASSVEDTVLYGYTF. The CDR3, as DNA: TGTGCCAGCAGCGTAGAGGACACCGTCTTATATGGCTACACCTTC. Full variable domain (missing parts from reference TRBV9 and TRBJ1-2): DSGVTQTPKHLITATGQRVTLRCSPRSGDLSVYWYQQSLDQGLQFLIQYYNGEERAKGNILERFSAQQFPDLHSELNLSSLELGDSALYFCASSVEDTVLYGYTFGSGTRLTVV.

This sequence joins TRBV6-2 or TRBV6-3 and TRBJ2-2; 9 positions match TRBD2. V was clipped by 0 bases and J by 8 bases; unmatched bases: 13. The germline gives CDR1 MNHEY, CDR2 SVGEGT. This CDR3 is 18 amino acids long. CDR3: CASSYSGRFSGGDGELFF. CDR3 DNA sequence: TGTGCCAGCAGTTACTCGGGGCGTTTTAGCGGGGGAGATGGGGAGCTGTTTTTT.

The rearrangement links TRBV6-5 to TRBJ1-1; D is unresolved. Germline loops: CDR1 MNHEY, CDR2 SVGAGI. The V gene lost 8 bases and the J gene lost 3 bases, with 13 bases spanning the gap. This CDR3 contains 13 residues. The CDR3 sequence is CASPQYPDTEAFF. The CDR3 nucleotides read TGTGCCAGCCCCCAGTACCCCGACACTGAAGCTTTCTTT.

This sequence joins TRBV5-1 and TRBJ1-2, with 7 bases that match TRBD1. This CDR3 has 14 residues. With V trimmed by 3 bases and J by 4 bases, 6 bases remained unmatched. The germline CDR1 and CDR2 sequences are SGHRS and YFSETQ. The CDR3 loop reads CASSWGTAAYGYTF. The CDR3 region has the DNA TGCGCCAGCAGCTGGGGGACAGCTGCCTATGGCTACACCTTC.

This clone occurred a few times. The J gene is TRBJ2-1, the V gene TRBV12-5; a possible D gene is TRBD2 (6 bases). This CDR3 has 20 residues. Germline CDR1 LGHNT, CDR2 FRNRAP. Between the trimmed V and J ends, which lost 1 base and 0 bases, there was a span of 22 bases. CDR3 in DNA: TGTGCTAGTGGTTTGGCTCCGGATGTTAGCGGTACCACCTCCTACAATGAGCAGTTCTTC. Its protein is CASGLAPDVSGTTSYNEQFF.

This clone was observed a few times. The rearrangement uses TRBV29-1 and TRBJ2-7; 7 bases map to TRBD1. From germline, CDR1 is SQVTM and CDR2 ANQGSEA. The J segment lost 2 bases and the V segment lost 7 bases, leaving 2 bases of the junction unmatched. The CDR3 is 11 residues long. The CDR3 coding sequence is TGCAGCGGGGGACAGACCTACGAGCAGTACTTC. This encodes CSGGQTYEQYF.

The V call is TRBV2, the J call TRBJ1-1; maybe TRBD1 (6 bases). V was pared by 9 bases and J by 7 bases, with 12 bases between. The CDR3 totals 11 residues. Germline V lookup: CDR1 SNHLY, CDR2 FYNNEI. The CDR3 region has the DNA TGTGCCAGTGGGGGGGCAGTTGAAGCTTTCTTT. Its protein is CASGGAVEAFF.

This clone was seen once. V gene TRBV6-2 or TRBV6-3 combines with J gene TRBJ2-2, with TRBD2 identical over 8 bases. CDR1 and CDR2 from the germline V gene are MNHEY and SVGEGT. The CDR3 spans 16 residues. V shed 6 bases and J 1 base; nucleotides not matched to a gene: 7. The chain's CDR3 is CASSTGLAGNTGELFF. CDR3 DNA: TGTGCCAGCAGCACCGGACTAGCCGGGAACACCGGGGAGCTGTTTTTT.

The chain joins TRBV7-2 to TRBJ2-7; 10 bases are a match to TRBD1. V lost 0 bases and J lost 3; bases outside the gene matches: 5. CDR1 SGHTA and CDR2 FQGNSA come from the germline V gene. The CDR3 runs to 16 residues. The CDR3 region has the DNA TGTGCCAGCAGCTTAGCCGGGACAGGGGAACTCTACGAGCAGTACTTC. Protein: CASSLAGTGELYEQYF.

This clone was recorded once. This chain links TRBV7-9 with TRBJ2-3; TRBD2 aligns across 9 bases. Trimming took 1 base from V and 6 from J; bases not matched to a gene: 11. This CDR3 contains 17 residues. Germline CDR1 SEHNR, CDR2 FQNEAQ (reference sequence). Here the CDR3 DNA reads TGTGCCAGCAGCTTAGTAGGTCGGCTAGCGGGACTGGATACGCAGTATTTT. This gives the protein CASSLVGRLAGLDTQYF.

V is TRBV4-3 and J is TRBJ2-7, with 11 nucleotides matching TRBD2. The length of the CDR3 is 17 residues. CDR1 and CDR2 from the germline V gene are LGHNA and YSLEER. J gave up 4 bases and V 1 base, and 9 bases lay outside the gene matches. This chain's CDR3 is CASSQGPLAGVSYEQYF. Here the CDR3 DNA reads TGCGCCAGCAGCCAAGGCCCACTAGCGGGAGTATCTTACGAGCAGTACTTC.

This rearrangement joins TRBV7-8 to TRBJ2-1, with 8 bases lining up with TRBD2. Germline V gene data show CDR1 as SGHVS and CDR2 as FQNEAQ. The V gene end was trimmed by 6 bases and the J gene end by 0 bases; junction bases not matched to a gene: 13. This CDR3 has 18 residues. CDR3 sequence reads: CASSFGGAGTSSYNEQFF. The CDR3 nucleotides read TGTGCCAGCAGTTTCGGGGGGGCGGGTACAAGCTCCTACAATGAGCAGTTCTTC.

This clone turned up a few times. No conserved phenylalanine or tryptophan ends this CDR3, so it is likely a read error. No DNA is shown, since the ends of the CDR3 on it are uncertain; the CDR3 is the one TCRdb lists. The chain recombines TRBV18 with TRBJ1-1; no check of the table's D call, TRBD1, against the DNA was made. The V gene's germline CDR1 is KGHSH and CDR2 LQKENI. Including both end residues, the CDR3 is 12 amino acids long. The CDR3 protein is CASSPDGAQIQI.

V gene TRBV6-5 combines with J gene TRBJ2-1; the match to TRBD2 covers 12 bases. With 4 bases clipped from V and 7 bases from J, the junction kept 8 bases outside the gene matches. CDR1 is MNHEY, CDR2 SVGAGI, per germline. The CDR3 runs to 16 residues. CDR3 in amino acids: CASSSRLAGVGNEQFF. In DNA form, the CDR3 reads TGTGCCAGCAGTTCGCGACTAGCGGGAGTGGGAAATGAGCAGTTCTTC.

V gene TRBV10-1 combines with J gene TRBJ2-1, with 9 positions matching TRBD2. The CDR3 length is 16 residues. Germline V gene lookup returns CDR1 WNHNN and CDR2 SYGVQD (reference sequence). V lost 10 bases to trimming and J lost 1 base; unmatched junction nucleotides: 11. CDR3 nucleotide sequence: TGCGCCACCAGACGACTAGCGGACCGATCCTACAATGAGCAGTTCTTC. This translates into CATRRLADRSYNEQFF.

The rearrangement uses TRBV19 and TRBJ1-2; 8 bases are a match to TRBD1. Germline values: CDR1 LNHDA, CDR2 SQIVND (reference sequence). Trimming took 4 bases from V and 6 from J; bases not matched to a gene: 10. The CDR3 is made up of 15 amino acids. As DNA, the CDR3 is TGTGCCAGTAGTACAGGGACAGGAGAATATAATGGCTACACCTTC. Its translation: CASSTGTGEYNGYTF.

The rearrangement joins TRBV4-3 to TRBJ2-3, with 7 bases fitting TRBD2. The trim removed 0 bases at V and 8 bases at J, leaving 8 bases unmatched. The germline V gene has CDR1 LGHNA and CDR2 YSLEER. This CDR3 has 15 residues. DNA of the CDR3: TGCGCCAGCAGCCAAGACGGGGGAGGGCCGGGTACGCAGTATTTT. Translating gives CASSQDGGGPGTQYF.

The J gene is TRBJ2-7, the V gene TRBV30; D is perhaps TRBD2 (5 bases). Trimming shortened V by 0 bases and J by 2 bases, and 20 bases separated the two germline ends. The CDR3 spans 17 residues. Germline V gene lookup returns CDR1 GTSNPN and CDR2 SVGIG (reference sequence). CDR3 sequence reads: CAWSVGGHGPPTYEQYF. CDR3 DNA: TGTGCCTGGAGTGTAGGAGGCCACGGCCCCCCAACCTACGAGCAGTACTTC.

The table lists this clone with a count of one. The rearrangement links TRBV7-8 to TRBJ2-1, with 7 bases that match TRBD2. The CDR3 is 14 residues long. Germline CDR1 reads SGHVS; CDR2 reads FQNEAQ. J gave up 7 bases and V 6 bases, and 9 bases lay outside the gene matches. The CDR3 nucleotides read TGTGCCAGCAGTTCAGACGGACTAGAAAATGAGCAGTTCTTC. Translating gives CASSSDGLENEQFF.

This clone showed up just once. The CDR3, as DNA: TGTGCCAGCAGCTTATTCCAGGGTAATTCACCCCTCCACTTT. Translated: CASSLFQGNSPLHF. This chain uses TRBV11-2 with TRBJ1-6; TRBD1 might be the D (5 bases). V was trimmed by 2 bases and J by 6 bases, leaving 8 bases between them. This CDR3 has 14 residues. Germline CDR1 reads SGHAT; CDR2 reads FQNNGV.

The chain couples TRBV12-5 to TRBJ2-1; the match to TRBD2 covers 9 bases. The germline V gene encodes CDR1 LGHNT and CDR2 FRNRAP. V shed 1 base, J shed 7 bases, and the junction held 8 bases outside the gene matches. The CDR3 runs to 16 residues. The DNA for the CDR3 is TGTGCTAGTGGTTTGGGCGGGACTAGCTCCGTTAATGAGCAGTTCTTC. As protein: CASGLGGTSSVNEQFF.

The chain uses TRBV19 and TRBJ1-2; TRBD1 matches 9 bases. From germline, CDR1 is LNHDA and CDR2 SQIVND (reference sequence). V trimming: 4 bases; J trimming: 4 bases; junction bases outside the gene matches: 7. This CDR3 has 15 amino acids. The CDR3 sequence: CASSNTGTGLYGYTF. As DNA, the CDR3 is TGTGCCAGTAGTAATACCGGGACAGGGCTCTATGGCTACACCTTC.

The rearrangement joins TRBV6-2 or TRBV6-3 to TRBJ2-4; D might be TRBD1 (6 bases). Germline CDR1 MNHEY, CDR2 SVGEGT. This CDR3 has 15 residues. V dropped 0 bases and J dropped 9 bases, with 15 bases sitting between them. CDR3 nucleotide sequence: TGTGCCAGCAGTTACTCGAAACAGGGTACCCGCATTCAGTACTTC. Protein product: CASSYSKQGTRIQYF.

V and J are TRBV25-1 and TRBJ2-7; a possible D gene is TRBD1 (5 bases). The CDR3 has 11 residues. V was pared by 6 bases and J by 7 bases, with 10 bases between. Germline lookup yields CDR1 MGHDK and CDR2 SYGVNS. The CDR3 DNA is TGTGCCAGCAGGAGAGACAGAGAGCAGTACTTC. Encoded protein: CASRRDREQYF.

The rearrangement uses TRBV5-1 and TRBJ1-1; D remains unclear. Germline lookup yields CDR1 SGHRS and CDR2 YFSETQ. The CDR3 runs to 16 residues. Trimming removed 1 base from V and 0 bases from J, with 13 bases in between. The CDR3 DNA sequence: TGCGCCAGCAGCTTGATGCCAGGCCTTATGAACACTGAAGCTTTCTTT. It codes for CASSLMPGLMNTEAFF.

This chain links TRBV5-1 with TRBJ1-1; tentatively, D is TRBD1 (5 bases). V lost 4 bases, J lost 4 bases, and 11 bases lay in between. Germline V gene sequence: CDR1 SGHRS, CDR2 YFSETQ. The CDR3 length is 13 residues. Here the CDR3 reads CASSIEGATEAFF. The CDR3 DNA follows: TGCGCCAGCAGCATAGAAGGGGCCACTGAAGCTTTCTTT.